The 23 T cell receptor beta chains in this list originate from one sample, sequenced in a study of blood T cell repertoires in COVID-19. Clones were read by immunoSEQ multiplex PCR, and TCRdb kept only the in-frame ones, dropping some. The sample carries about 270,000 clones, less than 90% recorded once. The sample taken for sequencing was peripheral blood. These receptors were obtained from a woman in her 30s with COVID-19, enrolled during active disease.

J is TRBJ1-2 and V is TRBV19; D remains unclear. Trimming took 7 bases from V and 0 from J, leaving 15 bases between them. The CDR3 covers 15 residues. CDR1 LNHDA and CDR2 SQIVND come from the germline V gene (reference sequence). The CDR3 DNA sequence: TGTGCCAGTACCCCGGGGAGGGCCCCTAACTATGGCTACACCTTC. Translation: CASTPGRAPNYGYTF.

The V call is TRBV2, the J call TRBJ2-4, with D possibly matching TRBD1 (5 bases). Germline V gene sequence: CDR1 SNHLY, CDR2 FYNNEI. CDR3 length: 15 amino acids. Trimming pared 1 base from V and 4 bases from J, leaving 11 bases between. The CDR3 DNA sequence: TGTGCCAGCAGTGAAGAAGGGGTGGGAAAAAACATTCAGTACTTC. This sequence encodes CASSEEGVGKNIQYF.

This CDR3 is CASSQILNTEAFF. CDR3 coding DNA: TGTGCCAGCAGCCAGATTTTGAACACTGAAGCTTTCTTT. The chain has TRBV7-2 and TRBJ1-1; D uncertain. The V gene's germline CDR1 is SGHTA and CDR2 FQGNSA. The CDR3 is 13 amino acids. Trimming pared 5 bases from V and 0 bases from J, leaving 7 bases between.

The rearrangement links TRBV7-6 to TRBJ2-1; TRBD2 might be the D (5 bases). This CDR3 is 13 amino acids long. The ends were cut back, 4 bases at V and 6 bases at J, with 10 bases in the middle. CDR1 is SGHVS and CDR2 is FNYEAQ in the germline V gene. The CDR3 here is CASSSTRGNEQFF. The CDR3 nucleotides are TGTGCCAGCAGCTCTACCCGGGGCAATGAGCAGTTCTTC. Variable domain in full (rest from reference TRBV7-6 and TRBJ2-1): GAGVSQSPRYKVTKRGQDVALRCDPISGHVSLYWYRQALGQGPEFLTYFNYEAQQDKSGLPNDRFSAERPEGSISTLTIQRTEQRDSAMYRCASSSTRGNEQFFGPGTRLTVL.

CDR3 residues: CASSERVNTEAFF. As DNA, the CDR3 is TGTGCCAGCAGTGAAAGAGTGAACACTGAAGCTTTCTTT. The genes are TRBV6-1 and TRBJ1-1; D is unclear. Germline CDR1 is MNHNS and CDR2 is SASEGT. Deletions cut 2 bases from V and 0 bases from J, with 4 bases between. This CDR3 is 13 amino acids long.

V gene TRBV30 combines with J gene TRBJ2-3; 9 bases match TRBD1. Germline values: CDR1 GTSNPN, CDR2 SVGIG (reference sequence). J gave up 5 bases and V 0 bases, and 12 bases lay outside the gene matches. The CDR3 totals 17 residues. The CDR3 DNA reads as TGTGCCTGGAGTGTACGCCCCGGGACAGGGAGGAAAGATACGCAGTATTTT. It yields the protein CAWSVRPGTGRKDTQYF.

This chain links TRBV28 with TRBJ1-6, with D maybe TRBD1 (6 bases). Germline V gene sequence: CDR1 MDHEN, CDR2 SYDVKM. The V and J ends lost 6 bases and 8 bases respectively, with 14 bases between them. This CDR3 region has 14 residues. The CDR3 bases are TGTGCCAGCAGCCCCGGGACACGAGATTCACCCCTCCACTTT. Protein product: CASSPGTRDSPLHF.

The rearrangement links TRBV7-6 to TRBJ2-3, with D tentatively TRBD2 (6 bases). CDR1 and CDR2 (germline): SGHVS, FNYEAQ. V was clipped by 1 base and J by 1 base, with 9 bases between them. The length of the CDR3 is 15 residues. The CDR3 sequence is CASSLGGVGTDTQYF. CDR3 coding DNA: TGTGCCAGCAGCTTAGGGGGGGTAGGCACAGATACGCAGTATTTT.

J is TRBJ2-2 and V is TRBV7-8, with 11 bases lining up with TRBD2. The CDR3 is 17 amino acids. Germline lookup yields CDR1 SGHVS and CDR2 FQNEAQ. Germline trimming cut 4 bases from V and 3 bases from J; bases unmatched to any gene: 7. CDR3 nucleotide sequence: TGTGCCAGCAGCTCCCCGACTAGCGGGGTGGACACCGGGGAGCTGTTTTTT. Translating gives CASSSPTSGVDTGELFF. The full variable domain, with the rest looked up from reference TRBV7-8 and TRBJ2-2, is GAGVSQSPRYKVAKRGQDVALRCDPISGHVSLFWYQQALGQGPEFLTYFQNEAQLDKSGLPSDRFFAERPEGSVSTLKIQRTQQEDSAVYLCASSSPTSGVDTGELFFGEGSRLTVL.

Here the CDR3 reads CASSLPPPREIMNTEAFF. CDR3 DNA sequence: TGTGCCAGCAGCTTACCCCCCCCCAGGGAAATCATGAACACTGAAGCTTTCTTT. V and J are TRBV11-2 and TRBJ1-1, with D tentatively TRBD1 (5 bases). There are 18 residues in the CDR3. Trimming took 2 bases from V and 0 from J, leaving 19 bases between them. Germline V lookup: CDR1 SGHAT, CDR2 FQNNGV. The whole variable domain, filled in from reference TRBV11-2 and TRBJ1-1, reads EAGVAQSPRYKIIEKRQSVAFWCNPISGHATLYWYQQILGQGPKLLIQFQNNGVVDDSQLPKDRFSAERLKGVDSTLKIQPAKLEDSAVYLCASSLPPPREIMNTEAFFGQGTRLTVV.

The chain is built from TRBV4-1 and TRBJ2-3, with TRBD2 identical over 9 bases. In germline, CDR1 is MGHRA, CDR2 YSYEKL. The CDR3 is 17 amino acids. V dropped 5 bases and J dropped 5; count of bases not matched to a gene: 14. CDR3 sequence: CASSYKGPSGAVDTQYF. The CDR3 nucleotides are TGCGCCAGCAGCTACAAAGGGCCTAGCGGGGCAGTAGATACGCAGTATTTT.

This clone showed up just once. V and J are TRBV5-4 and TRBJ2-1; the D is unclear. This CDR3 region has 16 residues. The ends were cut back, 1 base at V and 0 bases at J, with 11 bases in the middle. The germline V gene encodes CDR1 SGHNT and CDR2 YYREEE (reference sequence). The CDR3 DNA reads as TGTGCCAGCAGCTTGAAAGTGGCAGGCTCCTACAATGAGCAGTTCTTC. This codes for CASSLKVAGSYNEQFF. Using reference TRBV5-4 and TRBJ2-1 for the parts outside the CDR3, the full variable domain is ETGVTQSPTHLIKTRGQQVTLRCSSQSGHNTVSWYQQALGQGPQFIFQYYREEENGRGNFPPRFSGLQFPNYSSELNVNALELDDSALYLCASSLKVAGSYNEQFFGPGTRLTVL.

The rearrangement joins TRBV5-1 to TRBJ2-7; 7 bases map to TRBD2. Germline V gene lookup returns CDR1 SGHRS and CDR2 YFSETQ. Trimming at V came to 5 bases and at J to 5 bases, leaving 4 bases not matched to a gene. The CDR3 has 12 amino acids. The DNA of the CDR3 is TGCGCCAGCAGGGGGGAGGGCGACGAGCAGTACTTC. Its translation: CASRGEGDEQYF.

The chain links TRBV5-1 to TRBJ1-5; D is perhaps TRBD1 (5 bases). Trimming pared 0 bases from V and 7 bases from J, leaving 11 bases between. Germline V gene lookup returns CDR1 SGHRS and CDR2 YFSETQ. This CDR3 region has 14 residues. The CDR3 DNA follows: TGCGCCAGCAGCTTGGCCCCGTCAGGGCAGCCCCAGCATTTT. It specifies CASSLAPSGQPQHF.

J is TRBJ2-1 and V is TRBV5-6; 8 positions match TRBD1. The V and J ends lost 5 bases and 8 bases, in that order; junction bases with no gene match: 9. CDR1 and CDR2 from the germline V gene are SGHDT and YYEEEE. The CDR3 is 14 amino acids. The chain's CDR3 is CASRAMDRDHEQFF. The CDR3 nucleotides read TGTGCCAGCAGGGCGATGGACAGGGACCATGAGCAGTTCTTC. Combining the CDR3 with reference TRBV5-6 and TRBJ2-1 gives the whole variable domain DAGVTQSPTHLIKTRGQQVTLRCSPKSGHDTVSWYQQALGQGPQFIFQYYEEEERQRGNFPDRFSGHQFPNYSSELNVNALLLGDSALYLCASRAMDRDHEQFFGPGTRLTVL.

The V and J genes are TRBV6-4 and TRBJ2-3; 8 bases fit TRBD2. J lost 0 bases, V lost 6 bases, and 5 bases had no gene match. From germline, CDR1 is MRHNA and CDR2 SNTAGT. The CDR3 loop spans 15 amino acids. The CDR3 nucleotides read TGTGCCAGCAGCCTTAGCGGGGCTAGCACAGATACGCAGTATTTT. Its translation is CASSLSGASTDTQYF.

V is TRBV11-2 and J is TRBJ2-5; D is perhaps TRBD2 (5 bases). Trimming cost V 7 bases and J 1 base, with 13 bases left between them. Germline V CDR1 and CDR2: SGHAT, FQNNGV. The CDR3 is 14 amino acids. The CDR3 loop is CASTPLAGQETQYF. CDR3 bases: TGTGCCAGCACCCCCTTGGCGGGCCAAGAGACCCAGTACTTC. Based on the CDR3 plus reference TRBV11-2 and TRBJ2-5, the full variable domain is EAGVAQSPRYKIIEKRQSVAFWCNPISGHATLYWYQQILGQGPKLLIQFQNNGVVDDSQLPKDRFSAERLKGVDSTLKIQPAKLEDSAVYLCASTPLAGQETQYFGPGTRLLVL.

The rearrangement links TRBV5-1 to TRBJ1-5; D unresolved. The germline V gene encodes CDR1 SGHRS and CDR2 YFSETQ. The V end lost 0 bases, the J end lost 0 bases, and 7 bases lay between the germline ends. The CDR3 has 15 residues. This chain's CDR3 is CASSLGQYSNQPQHF. CDR3 DNA: TGCGCCAGCAGCTTGGGCCAGTATAGCAATCAGCCCCAGCATTTT.

This clone showed up just a few times. This chain connects TRBV7-6 to TRBJ2-1; TRBD2 aligns across 10 bases. Germline assignment: CDR1 SGHVS and CDR2 FNYEAQ. The CDR3 extends over 17 amino acids. With 0 bases clipped from V and 6 bases from J, the junction kept 8 bases outside the gene matches. CDR3 sequence (DNA): TGTGCCAGCAGCTTAGCGCTCCCAAGCGGGGGGGCCAATGAGCAGTTCTTC. It translates to CASSLALPSGGANEQFF.

V is TRBV27 and J is TRBJ2-7; D might be TRBD1 (6 bases). V lost 2 bases to trimming and J lost 0 bases, with 11 bases between them. Per germline, CDR1 MNHEY and CDR2 SMNVEV (reference sequence). The CDR3 sequence is 15 residues long. The CDR3 coding sequence is TGTGCCAGCAGTTTAAAGGGGGTAAGCTCCTACGAGCAGTACTTC. Translated, it gives CASSLKGVSSYEQYF.

V usage is TRBV5-4 and J usage is TRBJ1-3; no reliable D call. Between the trimmed V and J ends, which lost 4 bases and 6 bases, there was a span of 11 bases. Germline V gene data show CDR1 as SGHNT and CDR2 as YYREEE (reference sequence). This CDR3 spans 13 amino acids. CDR3 loop: CASSLAGTNTIYF. The DNA for the CDR3 is TGTGCCAGCAGCCTCGCAGGCACAAACACCATATATTTT.

This sequence joins TRBV2 and TRBJ1-3; D not certain. Trimming took 2 bases from V and 4 from J, leaving 12 bases between them. This CDR3 spans 15 amino acids. The germline CDR1 and CDR2 sequences are SNHLY and FYNNEI. This chain's CDR3 is CASSETPLRGNTIYF. As DNA, the CDR3 is TGTGCCAGCAGTGAAACACCCCTGCGGGGAAACACCATATATTTT. Full variable domain (rest looked up from reference TRBV2 and TRBJ1-3): EPEVTQTPSHQVTQMGQEVILRCVPISNHLYFYWYRQILGQKVEFLVSFYNNEISEKSEIFDDQFSVERPDGSNFTLKIRSTKLEDSAMYFCASSETPLRGNTIYFGEGSWLTVV.

J is TRBJ2-7 and V is TRBV5-1; D unclear. Per the germline V gene, CDR1 is SGHRS and CDR2 is YFSETQ. With 0 bases removed from V and 0 bases from J, the gap between germline ends came to 7 bases. The CDR3 is made up of 14 amino acids. The CDR3, as DNA: TGCGCCAGCAGCTTGGGACATGCCTCCTACGAGCAGTACTTC. Translation gives CASSLGHASYEQYF.